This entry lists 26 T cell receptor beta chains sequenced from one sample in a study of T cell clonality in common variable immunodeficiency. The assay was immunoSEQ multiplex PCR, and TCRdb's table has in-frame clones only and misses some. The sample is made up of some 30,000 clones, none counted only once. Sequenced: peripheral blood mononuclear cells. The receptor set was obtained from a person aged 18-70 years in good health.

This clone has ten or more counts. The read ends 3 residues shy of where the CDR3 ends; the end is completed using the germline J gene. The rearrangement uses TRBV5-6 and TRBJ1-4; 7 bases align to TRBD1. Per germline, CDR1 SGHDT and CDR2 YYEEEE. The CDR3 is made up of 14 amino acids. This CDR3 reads CASSWRQGNSPLFF. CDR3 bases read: TGTGCCAGCAGCTGGAGACAGGGAAATTCACCA.

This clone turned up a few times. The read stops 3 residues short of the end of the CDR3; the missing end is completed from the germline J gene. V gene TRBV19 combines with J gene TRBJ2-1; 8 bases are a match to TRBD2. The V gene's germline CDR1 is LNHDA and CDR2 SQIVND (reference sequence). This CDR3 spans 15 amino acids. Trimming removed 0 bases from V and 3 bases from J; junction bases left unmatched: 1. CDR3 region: CASSIEAGVYNEQFF. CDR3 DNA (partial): TGTGCCAGTAGTATAGAAGCGGGAGTCTACAATGAG.

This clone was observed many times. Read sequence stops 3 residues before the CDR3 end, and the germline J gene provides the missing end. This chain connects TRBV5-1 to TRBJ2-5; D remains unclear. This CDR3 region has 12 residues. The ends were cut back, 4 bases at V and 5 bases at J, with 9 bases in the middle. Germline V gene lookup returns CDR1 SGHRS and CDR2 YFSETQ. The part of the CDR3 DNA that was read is TGCGCCAGCAGCGAACTCATGGAGACC. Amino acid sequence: CASSELMET. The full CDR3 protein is CASSELMETQYF.

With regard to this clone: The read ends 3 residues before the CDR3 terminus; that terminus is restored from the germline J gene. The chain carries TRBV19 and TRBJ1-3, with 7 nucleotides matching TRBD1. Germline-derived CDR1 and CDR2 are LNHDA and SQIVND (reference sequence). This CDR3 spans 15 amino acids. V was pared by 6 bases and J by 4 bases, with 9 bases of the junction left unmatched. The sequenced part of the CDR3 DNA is TGTGCCAGTAGCCTACAGGGGAGAGCCGGAAACACC. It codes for CASSLQGRAGNT. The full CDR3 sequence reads CASSLQGRAGNTIYF.

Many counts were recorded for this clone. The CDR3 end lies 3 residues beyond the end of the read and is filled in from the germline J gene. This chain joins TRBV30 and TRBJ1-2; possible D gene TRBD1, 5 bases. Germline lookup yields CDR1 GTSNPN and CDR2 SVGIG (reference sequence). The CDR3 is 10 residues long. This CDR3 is CAVGRYGYTF. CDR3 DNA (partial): TGTGCGGTGGGGCGGTATGGC.

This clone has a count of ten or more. CDR3 DNA (partial): TGTGCCAGCAGCGTAGAAGGCAGAACCGGGGAG. Translating it yields CASSVEGRTGE. The CDR3, in full, reads CASSVEGRTGELFF. The V gene is TRBV9, the J gene TRBJ2-2; no firm D call. The read falls 3 residues short of the CDR3 end, and the missing part is taken from the germline J gene. The CDR3 is 14 amino acids. Trimming took off 0 bases at V and 5 bases at J, with 8 bases between the two ends. CDR1 is SGDLS and CDR2 is YYNGEE in the germline V gene.

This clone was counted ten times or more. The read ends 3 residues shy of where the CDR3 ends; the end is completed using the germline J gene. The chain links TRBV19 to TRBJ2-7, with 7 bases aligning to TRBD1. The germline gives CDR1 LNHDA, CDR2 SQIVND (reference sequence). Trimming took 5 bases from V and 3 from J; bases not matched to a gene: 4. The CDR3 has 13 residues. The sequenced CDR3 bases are TGTGCCAGTAGTCCTCAGGGGGACTACGAG. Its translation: CASSPQGDYE. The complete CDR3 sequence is CASSPQGDYEQYF.

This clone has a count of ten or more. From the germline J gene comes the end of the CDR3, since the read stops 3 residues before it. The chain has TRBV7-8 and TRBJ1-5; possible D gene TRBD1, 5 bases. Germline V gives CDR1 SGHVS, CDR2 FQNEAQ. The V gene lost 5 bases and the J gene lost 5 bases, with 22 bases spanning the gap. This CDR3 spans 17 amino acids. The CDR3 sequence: CASSKAGRQAGHQPQHF. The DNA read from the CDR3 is TGTGCCAGCAGCAAGGCCGGTCGACAAGCGGGGCATCAGCCC. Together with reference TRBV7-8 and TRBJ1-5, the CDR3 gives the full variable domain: GAGVSQSPRYKVAKRGQDVALRCDPISGHVSLFWYQQALGQGPEFLTYFQNEAQLDKSGLPSDRFFAERPEGSVSTLKIQRTQQEDSAVYLCASSKAGRQAGHQPQHFGDGTRLSIL.

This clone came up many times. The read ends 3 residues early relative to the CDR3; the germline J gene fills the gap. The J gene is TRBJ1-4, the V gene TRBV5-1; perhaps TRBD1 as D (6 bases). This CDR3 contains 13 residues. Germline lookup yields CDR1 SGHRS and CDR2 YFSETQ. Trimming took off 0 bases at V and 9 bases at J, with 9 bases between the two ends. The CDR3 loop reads CASSLDDRQKLFF. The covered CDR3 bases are TGCGCCAGCAGCTTGGACGACAGGCAAAAA.

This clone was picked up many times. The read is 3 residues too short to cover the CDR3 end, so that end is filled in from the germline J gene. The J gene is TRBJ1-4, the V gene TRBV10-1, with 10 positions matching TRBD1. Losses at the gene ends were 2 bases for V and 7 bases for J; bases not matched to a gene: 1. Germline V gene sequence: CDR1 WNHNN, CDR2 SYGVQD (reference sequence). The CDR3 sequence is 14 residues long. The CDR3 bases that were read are TGCGCCAGCAGTGAGGGGACAGGGGTTGAAAAA. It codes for CASSEGTGVEK. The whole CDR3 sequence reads CASSEGTGVEKLFF.

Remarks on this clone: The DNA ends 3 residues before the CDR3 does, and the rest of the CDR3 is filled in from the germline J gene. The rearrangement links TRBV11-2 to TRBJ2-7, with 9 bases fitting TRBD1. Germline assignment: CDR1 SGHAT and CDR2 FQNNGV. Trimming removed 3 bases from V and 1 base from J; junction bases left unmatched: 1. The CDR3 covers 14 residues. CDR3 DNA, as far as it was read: TGTGCCAGCAGCTTTGGACAGGGGTCCTACGAG. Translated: CASSFGQGSYE. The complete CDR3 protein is CASSFGQGSYEQYF.

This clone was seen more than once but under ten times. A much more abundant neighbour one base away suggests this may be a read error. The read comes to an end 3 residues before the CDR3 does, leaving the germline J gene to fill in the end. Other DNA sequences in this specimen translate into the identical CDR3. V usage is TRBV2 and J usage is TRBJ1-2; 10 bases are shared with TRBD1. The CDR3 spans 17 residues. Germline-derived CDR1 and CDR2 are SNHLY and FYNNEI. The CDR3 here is CASTPGTGVGRNYGYTF. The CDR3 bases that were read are TGTGCCAGCACTCCCGGGACAGGGGTAGGTCGAAACTATGGT. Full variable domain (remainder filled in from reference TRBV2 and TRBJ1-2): EPEVTQTPSHQVTQMGQEVILRCVPISNHLYFYWYRQILGQKVEFLVSFYNNEISEKSEIFDDQFSVERPDGSNFTLKIRSTKLEDSAMYFCASTPGTGVGRNYGYTFGSGTRLTVV.

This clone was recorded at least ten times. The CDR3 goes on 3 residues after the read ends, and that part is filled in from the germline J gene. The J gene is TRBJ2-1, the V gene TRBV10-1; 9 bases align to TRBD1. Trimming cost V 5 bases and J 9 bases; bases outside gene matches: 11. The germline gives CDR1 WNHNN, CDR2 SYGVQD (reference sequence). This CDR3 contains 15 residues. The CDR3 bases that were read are TGCGCCAGCAGTCCCGGGACAGGGATATTCTTTGAG. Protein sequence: CASSPGTGIFFE. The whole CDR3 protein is CASSPGTGIFFEQFF.

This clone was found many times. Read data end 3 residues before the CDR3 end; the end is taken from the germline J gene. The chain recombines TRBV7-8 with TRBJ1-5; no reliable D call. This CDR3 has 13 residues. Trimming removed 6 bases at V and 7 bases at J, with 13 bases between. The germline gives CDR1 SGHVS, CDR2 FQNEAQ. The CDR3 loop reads CASRESRNQPQHF. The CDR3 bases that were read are TGTGCCAGCAGAGAAAGCAGGAACCAGCCC.

This CDR3 reads CASSLSFRGNDYTF. Partial CDR3 DNA: TGTGCCAGCAGCTTAAGCTTTAGGGGCAATGAC. The chain couples TRBV7-9 to TRBJ1-2, with D possibly TRBD1 on 5 matching bases. The read falls 3 residues short of the CDR3 end, and the missing part is taken from the germline J gene. CDR1 is SEHNR, CDR2 FQNEAQ, per germline (reference sequence). The CDR3 extends over 14 amino acids.

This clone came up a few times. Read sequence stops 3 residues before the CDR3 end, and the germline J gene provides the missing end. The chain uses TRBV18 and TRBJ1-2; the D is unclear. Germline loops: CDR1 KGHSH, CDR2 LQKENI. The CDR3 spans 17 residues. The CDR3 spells CASSPPSPQPPNNDYTF. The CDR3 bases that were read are TGTGCCAGCTCACCACCGTCACCTCAACCCCCCAACAATGAC.

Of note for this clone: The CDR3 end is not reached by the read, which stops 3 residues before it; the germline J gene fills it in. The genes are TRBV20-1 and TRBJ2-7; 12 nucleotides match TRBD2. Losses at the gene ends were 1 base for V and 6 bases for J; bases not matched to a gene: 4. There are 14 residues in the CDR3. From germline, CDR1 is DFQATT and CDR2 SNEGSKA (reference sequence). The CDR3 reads CSARVPSGRGEQYF. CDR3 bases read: TGCAGTGCTAGAGTTCCTAGCGGGAGGGGCGAG.

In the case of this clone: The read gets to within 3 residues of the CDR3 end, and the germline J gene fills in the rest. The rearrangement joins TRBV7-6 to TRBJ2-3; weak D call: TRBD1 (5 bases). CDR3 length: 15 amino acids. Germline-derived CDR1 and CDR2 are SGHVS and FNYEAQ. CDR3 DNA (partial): TGTGCCAGCAGCCCGGTCTTCGGCGGACAAGAGACG. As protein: CASSPVFGGQET. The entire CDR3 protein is CASSPVFGGQETQYF.

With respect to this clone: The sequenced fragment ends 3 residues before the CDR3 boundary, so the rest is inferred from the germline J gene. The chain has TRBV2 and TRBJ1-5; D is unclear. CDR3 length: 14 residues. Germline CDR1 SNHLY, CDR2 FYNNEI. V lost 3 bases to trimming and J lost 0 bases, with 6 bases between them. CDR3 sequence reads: CASSDRISNQPQHF. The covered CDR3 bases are TGTGCCAGCAGTGACAGGATTAGCAATCAGCCC.

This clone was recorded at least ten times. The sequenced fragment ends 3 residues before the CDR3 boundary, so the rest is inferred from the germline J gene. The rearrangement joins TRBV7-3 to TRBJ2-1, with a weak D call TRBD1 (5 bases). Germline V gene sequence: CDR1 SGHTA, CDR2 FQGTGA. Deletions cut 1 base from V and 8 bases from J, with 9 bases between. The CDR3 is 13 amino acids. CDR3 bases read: TGTGCCAGCAGCTTAAATCTAGGGGATGAG. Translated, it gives CASSLNLGDE. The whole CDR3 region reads CASSLNLGDEQFF.

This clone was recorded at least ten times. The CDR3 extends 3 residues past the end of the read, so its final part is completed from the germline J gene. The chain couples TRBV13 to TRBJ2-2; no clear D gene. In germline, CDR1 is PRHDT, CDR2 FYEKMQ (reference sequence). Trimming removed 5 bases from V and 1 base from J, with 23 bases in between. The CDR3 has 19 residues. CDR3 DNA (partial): TGTGCCAGCAGCCCCCCCCGGTTTTACTCCCATAAGAACACCGGGGAG. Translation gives CASSPPRFYSHKNTGE. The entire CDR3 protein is CASSPPRFYSHKNTGELFF.

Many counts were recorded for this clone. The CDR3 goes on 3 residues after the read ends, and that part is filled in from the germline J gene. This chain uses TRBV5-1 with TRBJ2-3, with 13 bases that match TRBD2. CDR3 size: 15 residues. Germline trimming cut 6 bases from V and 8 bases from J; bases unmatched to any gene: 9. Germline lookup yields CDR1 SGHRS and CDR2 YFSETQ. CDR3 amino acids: CASTPGGTSGVTQYF. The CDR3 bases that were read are TGCGCCAGCACCCCTGGGGGGACTAGCGGGGTTACG.

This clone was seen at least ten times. Incomplete CDR3 DNA: TGTGCCAGCTCACGGGGACAGGAGTCCTACGAG. This gives the protein CASSRGQESYE. The entire CDR3 is CASSRGQESYEQYF. The chain has TRBV18 and TRBJ2-7, with 8 bases that match TRBD1. The DNA ends 3 residues before the CDR3 does, and the rest of the CDR3 is filled in from the germline J gene. Germline-derived CDR1 and CDR2 are KGHSH and LQKENI. Trimming cost V 4 bases and J 1 base; bases outside gene matches: 3. The CDR3 sequence is 14 residues long.

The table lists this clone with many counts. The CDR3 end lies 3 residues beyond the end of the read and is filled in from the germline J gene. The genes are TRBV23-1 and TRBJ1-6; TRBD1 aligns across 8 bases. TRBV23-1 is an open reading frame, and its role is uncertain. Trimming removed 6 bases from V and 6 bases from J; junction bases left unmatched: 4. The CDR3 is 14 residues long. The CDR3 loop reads CASRIQGVNSPLHF. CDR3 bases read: TGCGCCAGCAGAATACAGGGGGTTAATTCACCC.

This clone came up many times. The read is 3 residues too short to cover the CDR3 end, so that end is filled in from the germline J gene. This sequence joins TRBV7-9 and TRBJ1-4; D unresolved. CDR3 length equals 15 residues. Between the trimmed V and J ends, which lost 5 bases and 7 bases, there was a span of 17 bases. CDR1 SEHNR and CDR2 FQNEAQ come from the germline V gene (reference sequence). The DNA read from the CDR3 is TGTGCCAGCAGCCTAAACCCGGGGATGGGTGAAAAA. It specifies CASSLNPGMGEK. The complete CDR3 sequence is CASSLNPGMGEKLFF.

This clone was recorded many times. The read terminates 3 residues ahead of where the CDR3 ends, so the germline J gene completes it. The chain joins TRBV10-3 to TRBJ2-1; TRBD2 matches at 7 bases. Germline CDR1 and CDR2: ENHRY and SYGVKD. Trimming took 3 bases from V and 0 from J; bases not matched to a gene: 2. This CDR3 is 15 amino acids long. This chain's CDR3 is CAISDGGSSYNEQFF. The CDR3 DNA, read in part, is TGTGCCATCAGTGACGGGGGGAGCTCCTACAATGAG.